Reported below is one T cell receptor beta chain. Unmatched junction bases numbered 11, after V lost 3 bases and J lost 7 bases. This CDR3 is built from 15 residues. Germline CDR1 is SGHNT and CDR2 is YYREEE (reference sequence). Assay used: immunoSEQ multiplex PCR; TCRdb lists only in-frame clones, some missing. Found here are 90,000 to 120,000 clones, about 94% of them singletons; the top ten hold about 1%. This sample is part of a study of T cell changes during pregnancy in multiple sclerosis. V is TRBV5-4 and J is TRBJ1-2; 8 positions match TRBD1. The material sequenced was peripheral blood, taken before pregnancy. This TCR was recovered from a female donor with multiple sclerosis, enrolled in a pregnancy study. CDR3 coding DNA: TGTGCCAGCAGCTCTCCCCGGACAGGGATAGGTGGCTACACCTTC. It translates to CASSSPRTGIGGYTF.